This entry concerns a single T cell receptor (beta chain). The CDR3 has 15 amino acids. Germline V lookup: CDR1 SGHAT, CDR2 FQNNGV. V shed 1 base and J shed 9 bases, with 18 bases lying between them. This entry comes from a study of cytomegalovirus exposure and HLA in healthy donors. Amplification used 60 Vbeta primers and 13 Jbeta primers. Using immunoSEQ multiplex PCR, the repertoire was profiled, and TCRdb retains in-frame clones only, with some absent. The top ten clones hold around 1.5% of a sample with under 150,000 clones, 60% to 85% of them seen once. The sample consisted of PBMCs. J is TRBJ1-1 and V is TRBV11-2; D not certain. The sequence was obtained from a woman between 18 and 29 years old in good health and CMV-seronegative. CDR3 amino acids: CASSLGPMTRKKAFF. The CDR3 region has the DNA TGTGCCAGCAGCTTAGGGCCCATGACAAGGAAAAAAGCTTTCTTT. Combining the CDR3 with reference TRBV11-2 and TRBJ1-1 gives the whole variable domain EAGVAQSPRYKIIEKRQSVAFWCNPISGHATLYWYQQILGQGPKLLIQFQNNGVVDDSQLPKDRFSAERLKGVDSTLKIQPAKLEDSAVYLCASSLGPMTRKKAFFGQGTRLTVV.